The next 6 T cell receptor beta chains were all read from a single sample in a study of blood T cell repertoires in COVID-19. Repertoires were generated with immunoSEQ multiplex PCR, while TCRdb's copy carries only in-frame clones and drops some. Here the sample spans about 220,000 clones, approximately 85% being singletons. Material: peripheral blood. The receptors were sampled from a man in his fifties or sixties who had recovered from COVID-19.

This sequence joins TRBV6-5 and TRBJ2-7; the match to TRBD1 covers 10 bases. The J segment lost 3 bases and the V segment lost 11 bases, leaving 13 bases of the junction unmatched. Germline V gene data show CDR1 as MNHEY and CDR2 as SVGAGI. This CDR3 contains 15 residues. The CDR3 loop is CAGNPGQGLGYEQYF. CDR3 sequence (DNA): TGTGCCGGAAATCCGGGACAGGGGTTAGGCTACGAGCAGTACTTC.

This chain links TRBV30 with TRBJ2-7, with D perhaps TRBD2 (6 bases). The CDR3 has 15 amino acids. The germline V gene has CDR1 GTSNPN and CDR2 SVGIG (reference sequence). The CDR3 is CAASMGGLSSYEQYF. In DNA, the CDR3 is TGTGCTGCGAGTATGGGGGGACTCAGCTCCTACGAGCAGTACTTC. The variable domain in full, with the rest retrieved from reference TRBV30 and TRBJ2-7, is SQTIHQWPATLVQPVGSPLSLECTVEGTSNPNLYWYRQAAGRGLQLLFYSVGIGQISSEVPQNLSASRPQDRQFILSSKKLLLSDSGFYLCAASMGGLSSYEQYFGPGTRLTVT.

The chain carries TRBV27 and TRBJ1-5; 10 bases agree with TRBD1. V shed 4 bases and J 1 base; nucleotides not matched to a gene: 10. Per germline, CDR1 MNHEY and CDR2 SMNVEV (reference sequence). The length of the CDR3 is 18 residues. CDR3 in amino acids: CASSSPGQGTWSNQPQHF. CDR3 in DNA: TGTGCCAGCAGTTCGCCGGGACAGGGGACCTGGAGCAATCAGCCCCAGCATTTT.

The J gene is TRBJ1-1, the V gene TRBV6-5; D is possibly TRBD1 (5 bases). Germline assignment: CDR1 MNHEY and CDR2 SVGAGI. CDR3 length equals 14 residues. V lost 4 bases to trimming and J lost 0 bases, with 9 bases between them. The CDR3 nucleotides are TGTGCCAGCAGTTCGACAGTCATGAACACTGAAGCTTTCTTT. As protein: CASSSTVMNTEAFF.

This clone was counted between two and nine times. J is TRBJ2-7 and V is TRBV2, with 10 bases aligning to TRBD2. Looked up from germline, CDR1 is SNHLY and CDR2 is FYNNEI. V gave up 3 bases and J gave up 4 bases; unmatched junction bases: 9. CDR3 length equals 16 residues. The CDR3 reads CASSDSLAGVSYEQYF. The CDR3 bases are TGTGCCAGCAGTGATTCGCTAGCGGGAGTAAGTTACGAGCAGTACTTC.

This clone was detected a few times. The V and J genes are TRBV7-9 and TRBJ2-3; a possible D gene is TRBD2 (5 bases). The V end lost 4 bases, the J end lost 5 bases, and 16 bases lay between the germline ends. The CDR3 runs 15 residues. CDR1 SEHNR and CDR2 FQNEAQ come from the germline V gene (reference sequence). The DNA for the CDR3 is TGTGCCAGCAGCTATCGCGGGCCTTCGGGAGATACGCAGTATTTT. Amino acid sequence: CASSYRGPSGDTQYF.